This is a list of T cell receptor beta chains from one sample in a study of T cell responses to AZD1222 COVID-19 vaccine. This table comes from immunoSEQ multiplex PCR, and its TCRdb copy is limited to in-frame clones, with some not included. The data show 74,000 or so clones, 80% to 90% seen once. The starting material was peripheral blood, obtained on day 0 of AZD1222 vaccination. The receptors were sampled from an adult in good health. CDR3s include the opening cysteine and the closing phenylalanine or tryptophan. Clone size is stated in some rows and not others, as once, few, many or a class when expanded.

V: TRBV2
J: TRBJ1-5
size: .
CDR3: CASRRDISNQPQHF

V: TRBV4-1
J: TRBJ1-5
size: .
CDR3: CASSQEQFNQPQHF

V: TRBV7-3
J: TRBJ1-1
size: .
CDR3: CASGLAANTEAFF

V: TRBV4-3
J: TRBJ1-5
size: many
CDR3: CASSQDRGGQPQHF

V: TRBV3-1/TRBV3-2
J: TRBJ2-7
size: .
CDR3: CASRESVYEQYF

V: TRBV7-3
J: TRBJ2-3
size: once
CDR3: CASSIRDSSTDTQYF

V: TRBV24-1
J: TRBJ1-5
size: .
CDR3: CATSDLKTGGLVGNQPQHF

V: TRBV21-1
J: TRBJ1-5
size: .
CDR3: CASSKVHRGGNQPQHF

V: TRBV10-3
J: TRBJ2-3
size: .
CDR3: CAISESRQTDTQYF

V: TRBV11-3
J: TRBJ2-1
size: few
CDR3: CASSLEGLAGGPYNEQFF

V: TRBV7-2
J: TRBJ1-6
size: .
CDR3: CASSLNQGLDHSPLHF

V: TRBV7-2
J: TRBJ1-5
size: .
CDR3: CASSLTGPGSNQPQHF

V: TRBV23-1
J: TRBJ1-5
size: few
CDR3: CASNRGPSRQPQHF

V: TRBV5-4
J: TRBJ2-3
size: .
CDR3: CASSFATNRNPTDTQYF

V: TRBV29-1
J: TRBJ1-1
size: .
CDR3: CSGRQNTEAFF

V: TRBV7-9
J: TRBJ1-5
size: .
CDR3: CASSLEDSNQPQHF

V: TRBV7-2
J: TRBJ1-2
size: .
CDR3: CASSLVKGSSYGYTF

V: TRBV2
J: TRBJ2-7
size: .
CDR3: CASSEGRTDVQLKYF

V: TRBV2
J: TRBJ2-1
size: few
CDR3: CASSRDSSYNEQFF

V: TRBV11-2
J: TRBJ1-6
size: few
CDR3: CASSSTGGGSYNSPLHF

V: TRBV6-2/TRBV6-3
J: TRBJ2-7
size: .
CDR3: CASSYRGGLAYEQYF

V: TRBV9
J: TRBJ1-1
size: .
CDR3: CASSVTGNTEAFF

V: TRBV7-2
J: TRBJ1-2
size: .
CDR3: CASSSSEFYGYTF

V: TRBV6-5
J: TRBJ2-7
size: .
CDR3: CASSKPGYEQYF

V: TRBV28
J: TRBJ2-5
size: once
CDR3: CASSPRTPMGETQYF

V: TRBV9
J: TRBJ1-4
size: few
CDR3: CASSVGGQSNEKLFF

V: TRBV19
J: TRBJ2-2
size: .
CDR3: CASNRGLVTGELFF